The TCR beta chain under discussion was sequenced for a study of early T cells in non-severe SARS-CoV-2 infection. The CDR3 has 14 amino acids. CDR1 is MNHEY, CDR2 SVGAGI, per germline. Trimming cost V 6 bases and J 3 bases, with 12 bases left between them. This clonotype was counted at least ten times. TCRdb re-analysed the 5' RACE reads in MiXCR, keeping a single row per CDR3 protein. This table holds approximately 75,000 distinct CDR3 sequences, approximately 4.5% found once. The sequences come from whole blood, collected at baseline. The chain recombines TRBV6-5 with TRBJ1-5; D is possibly TRBD1 (6 bases). This sequence was found in an adult who was a healthcare worker with PCR-confirmed SARS-CoV-2 infection or an uninfected control (not recorded which). The donor label of this sample is uncertain. The CDR3 loop reads CASSDRWFNQPQHF. The CDR3 DNA follows: TGTGCCAGCAGCGACAGGTGGTTCAATCAGCCCCAGCATTTT.